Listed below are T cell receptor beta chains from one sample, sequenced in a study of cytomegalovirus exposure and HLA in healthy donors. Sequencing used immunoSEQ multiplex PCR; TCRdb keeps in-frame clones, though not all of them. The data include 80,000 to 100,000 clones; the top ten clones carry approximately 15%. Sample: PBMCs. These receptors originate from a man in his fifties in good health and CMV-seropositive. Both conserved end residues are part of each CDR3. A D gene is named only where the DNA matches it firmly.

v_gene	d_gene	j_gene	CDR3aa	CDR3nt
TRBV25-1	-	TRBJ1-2	CASSGNSDRSSYGYTF	TGTGCCAGCAGTGGAAATAGCGACAGGAGTAGCTATGGCTACACCTTC
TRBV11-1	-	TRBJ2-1	CASSFYSGGGGEQFF	TGTGCCAGCAGCTTTTATTCGGGAGGAGGGGGTGAGCAGTTCTTC
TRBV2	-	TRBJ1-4	CASSVLRGGGEKLFF	TGTGCCAGCAGTGTTCTGCGGGGAGGCGGTGAAAAACTGTTTTTT
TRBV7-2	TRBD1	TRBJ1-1	CASSRGGFRTEAFF	TGTGCCAGCAGCCGAGGGGGCTTTAGGACTGAAGCTTTCTTT
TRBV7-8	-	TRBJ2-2	CASTTRAVANTGELFF	TGTGCCAGCACCACCCGAGCGGTTGCGAACACCGGGGAGCTGTTTTTT
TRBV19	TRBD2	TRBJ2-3	CASRGGSSGTDTQYF	TGTGCCAGTAGGGGGGGGAGCAGCGGGACAGATACGCAGTATTTT
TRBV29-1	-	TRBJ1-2	CSVPIRGALGGYTF	TGCAGCGTCCCGATTCGGGGGGCACTCGGGGGCTACACCTTC
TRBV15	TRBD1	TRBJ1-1	CATSGRRTGGTEAFF	TGTGCCACCAGCGGACGTAGGACAGGGGGCACTGAAGCTTTCTTT
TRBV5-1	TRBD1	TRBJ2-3	CASRQGADTQYF	TGCGCCAGCAGGCAGGGGGCAGATACGCAGTATTTT
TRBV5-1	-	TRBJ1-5	CASSLGAGNQPQHF	TGCGCCAGCAGCTTGGGGGCGGGGAATCAGCCCCAGCATTTT
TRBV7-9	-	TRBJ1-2	CASINGGGGYTF	TGTGCCAGCATCAACGGGGGGGGAGGCTACACCTTC
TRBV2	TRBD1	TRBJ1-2	CASSEAPTGAAGYTF	TGTGCCAGCAGTGAAGCGCCGACAGGGGCAGCGGGCTACACCTTC
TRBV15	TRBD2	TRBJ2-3	CATSGVKRGRTDTQYF	TGTGCCACCAGCGGCGTCAAGCGGGGTCGCACAGATACGCAGTATTTT
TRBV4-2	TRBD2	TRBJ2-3	CASSPRTSGRWATDTQYF	TGTGCCAGCAGCCCCCGGACTAGCGGGAGATGGGCCACAGATACGCAGTATTTT
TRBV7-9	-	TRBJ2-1	CASSSIRGSNEQFF	TGTGCCAGCAGCTCCATAAGGGGATCCAATGAGCAGTTCTTC
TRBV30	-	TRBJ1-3	CAGDVISGNTIYF	TGTGCCGGAGATGTAATCTCTGGAAACACCATATATTTT
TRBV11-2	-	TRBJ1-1	CASSFEGRTEAFF	TGTGCCAGCAGCTTTGAGGGTCGGACTGAAGCTTTCTTT
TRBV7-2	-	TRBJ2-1	CASSPRGFLVNEQFF	TGTGCCAGCAGCCCTAGGGGGTTCTTGGTCAATGAGCAGTTCTTC
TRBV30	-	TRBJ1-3	CAWEGAGAPGNTIYF	TGTGCCTGGGAGGGTGCAGGGGCCCCTGGAAACACCATATATTTT
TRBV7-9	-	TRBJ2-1	CASSLEESSYNEQFF	TGTGCCAGCAGCTTAGAGGAGAGCTCCTACAATGAGCAGTTCTTC
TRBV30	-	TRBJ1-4	CACARGPEKLFF	TGTGCCTGCGCCAGGGGCCCGGAAAAACTGTTTTTT
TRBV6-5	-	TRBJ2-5	CTSSYSEGWETQYF	TGTACCAGCAGTTACTCGGAGGGTTGGGAGACCCAGTACTTC
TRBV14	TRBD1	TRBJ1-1	CASSALEGARLDTEAFF	TGTGCCAGCAGCGCATTGGAGGGGGCGCGATTAGACACTGAAGCTTTCTTT
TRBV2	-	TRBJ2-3	CASIGSRTDTQYF	TGTGCCAGCATAGGAAGTCGAACAGATACACAGTATTTT
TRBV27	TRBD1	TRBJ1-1	CASSSRTGDTEAFF	TGTGCCAGCAGTTCCCGGACAGGGGACACTGAAGCTTTCTTT
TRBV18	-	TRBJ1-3	CASSPAQAYSGNTIYF	TGTGCCAGCTCACCGGCACAGGCCTACTCTGGAAACACCATATATTTT
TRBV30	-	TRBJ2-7	CAWSLAYEQYF	TGTGCCTGGAGTCTAGCCTACGAGCAGTACTTC
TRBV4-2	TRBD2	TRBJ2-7	CASSQGSPAGLSYEQYF	TGTGCCAGCAGCCAAGGGTCTCCAGCGGGGCTCTCCTACGAGCAGTACTTC
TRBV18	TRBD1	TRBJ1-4	CASSPTGNEKLFF	TGTGCCAGCTCCCCGACAGGGAATGAAAAACTGTTTTTT
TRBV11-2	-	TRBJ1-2	CASSLVPGHSYGYTF	TGTGCCAGCAGCTTAGTCCCGGGACACTCCTATGGCTACACCTTC
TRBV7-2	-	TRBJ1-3	CASSPRWGELSGNTIYF	TGTGCCAGCAGCCCCCGATGGGGGGAACTCTCTGGAAACACCATATATTTT